This T cell receptor beta chain emerged from a study of blood T cell repertoires in COVID-19. Study background: In each case, the material was cDNA or gDNA derived from T cells, B-cell-depleted T cells, or PBMCs.

A word on this clone: Distinct nucleotide sequences in the sample also encode this CDR3.

This CDR3 comprises 13 residues. Between the trimmed V and J ends, which lost 3 bases and 2 bases, there was a span of 7 bases. CDR1 is KGHSH, CDR2 LQKENI, per germline. Per the original methods: From reference gene primer amplification, estimates of nucleated cell counts were derived. Assay: immunoSEQ multiplex PCR; the TCRdb copy retains only in-frame clones and omits some. That table supplies the V and J calls and clone size; D and trimming were determined from the DNA. Among under 55,000 clones listed, 84% were seen once. This clonotype was sampled from a man in his forties or fifties with acute or convalescent COVID-19. Sequencing used peripheral blood. This chain connects TRBV18 to TRBJ1-1, with D uncertain. CDR3 sequence reads: CASSPTRNTEAFF. As DNA, the CDR3 is TGTGCCAGCTCACCTACAAGAAACACTGAAGCTTTCTTT.